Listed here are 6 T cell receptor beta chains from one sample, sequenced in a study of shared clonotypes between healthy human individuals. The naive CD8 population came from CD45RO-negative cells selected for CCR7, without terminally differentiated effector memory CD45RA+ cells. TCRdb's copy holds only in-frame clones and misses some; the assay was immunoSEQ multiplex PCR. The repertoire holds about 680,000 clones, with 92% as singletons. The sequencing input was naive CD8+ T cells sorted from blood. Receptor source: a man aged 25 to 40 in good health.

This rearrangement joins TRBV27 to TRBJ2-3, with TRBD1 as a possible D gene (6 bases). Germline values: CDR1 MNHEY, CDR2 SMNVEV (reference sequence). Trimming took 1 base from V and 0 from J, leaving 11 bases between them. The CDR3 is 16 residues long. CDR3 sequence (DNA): TGTGCCAGCAGTTTATGGCAGGGGATTAGCACAGATACGCAGTATTTT. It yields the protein CASSLWQGISTDTQYF.

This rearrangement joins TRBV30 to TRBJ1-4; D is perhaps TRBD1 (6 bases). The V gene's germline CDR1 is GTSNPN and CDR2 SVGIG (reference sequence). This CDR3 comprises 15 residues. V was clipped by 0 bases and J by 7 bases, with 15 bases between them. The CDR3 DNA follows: TGTGCCTGGAGTGTTATTGGGGGCTCGGGTGAAAAACTGTTTTTT. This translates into CAWSVIGGSGEKLFF.

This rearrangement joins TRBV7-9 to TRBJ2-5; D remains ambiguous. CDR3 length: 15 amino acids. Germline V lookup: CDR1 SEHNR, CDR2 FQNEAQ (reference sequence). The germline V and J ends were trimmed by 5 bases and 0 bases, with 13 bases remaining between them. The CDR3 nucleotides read TGTGCCAGCAGCCCTACCATTCGGTACCAAGAGACCCAGTACTTC. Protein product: CASSPTIRYQETQYF.

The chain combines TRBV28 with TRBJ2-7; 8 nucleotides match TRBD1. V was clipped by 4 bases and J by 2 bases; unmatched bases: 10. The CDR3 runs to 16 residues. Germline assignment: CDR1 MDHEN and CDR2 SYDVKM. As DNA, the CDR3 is TGTGCCAGCAGTTCCCGGACAGGGATCTTCCCCTACGAGCAGTACTTC. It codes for CASSSRTGIFPYEQYF.

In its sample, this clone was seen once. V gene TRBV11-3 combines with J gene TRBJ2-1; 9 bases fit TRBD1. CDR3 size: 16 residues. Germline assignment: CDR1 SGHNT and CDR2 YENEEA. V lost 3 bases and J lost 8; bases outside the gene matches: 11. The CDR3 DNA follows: TGTGCCAGCAGCTTGCCAGGACAGGGGCCGAGGGATGAGCAGTTCTTC. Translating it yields CASSLPGQGPRDEQFF. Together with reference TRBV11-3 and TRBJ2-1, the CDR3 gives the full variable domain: EAGVVQSPRYKIIEKKQPVAFWCNPISGHNTLYWYLQNLGQGPELLIRYENEEAVDDSQLPKDRFSAERLKGVDSTLKIQPAELGDSAVYLCASSLPGQGPRDEQFFGPGTRLTVL.

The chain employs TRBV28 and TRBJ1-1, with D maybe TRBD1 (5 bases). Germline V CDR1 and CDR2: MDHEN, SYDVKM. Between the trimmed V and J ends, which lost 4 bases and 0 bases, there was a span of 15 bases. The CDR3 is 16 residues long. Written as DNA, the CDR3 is TGTGCCAGCAGTTCCCCTGGAGGGACTGTGAACACTGAAGCTTTCTTT. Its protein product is CASSSPGGTVNTEAFF.